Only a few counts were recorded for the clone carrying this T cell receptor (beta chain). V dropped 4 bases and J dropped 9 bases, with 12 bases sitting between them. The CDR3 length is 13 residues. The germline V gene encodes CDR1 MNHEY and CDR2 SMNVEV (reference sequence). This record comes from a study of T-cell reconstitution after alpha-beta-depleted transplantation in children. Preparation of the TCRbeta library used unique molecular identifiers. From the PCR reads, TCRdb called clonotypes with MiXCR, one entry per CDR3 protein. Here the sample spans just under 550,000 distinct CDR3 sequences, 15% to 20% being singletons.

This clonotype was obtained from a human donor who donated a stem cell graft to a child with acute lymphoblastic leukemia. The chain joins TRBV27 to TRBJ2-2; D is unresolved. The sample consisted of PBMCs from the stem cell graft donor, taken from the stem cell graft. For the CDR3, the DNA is TGTGCCAGCAGTTCCCAAGGAGCGAGGGAGCTGTTTTTT. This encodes CASSSQGARELFF.